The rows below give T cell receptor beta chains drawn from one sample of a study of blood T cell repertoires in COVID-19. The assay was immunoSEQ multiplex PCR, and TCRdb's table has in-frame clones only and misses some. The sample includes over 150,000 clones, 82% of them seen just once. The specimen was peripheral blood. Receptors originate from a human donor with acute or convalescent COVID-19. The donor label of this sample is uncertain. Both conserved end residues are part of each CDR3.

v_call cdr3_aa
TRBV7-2 CASSSPPSNTGELFF
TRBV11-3 CASSLRGANTGELFF
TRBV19 CASSITSSGRYNEQFF
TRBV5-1 CASMSGLATETQYF
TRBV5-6 CASSSGTKYNEQFF
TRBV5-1 CASSLIGQAFVGELFF
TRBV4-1 CASSQDGQFTDTQYF
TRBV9 CASSAPTGRNTEAFF
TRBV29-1 CSVEMRQAGVYEQYF
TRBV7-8 CASSRSVSYEQYF
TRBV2 CASSEGLAGAGPYNEQFF
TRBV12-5 CASARDSFYEQYF
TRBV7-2 CASSLEAGVPGTQYF
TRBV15 CATSPPGQGSHEQYF
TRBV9 CASSQGSGNTIYF
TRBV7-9 CASSLISGLYNEQFF
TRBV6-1 CASSETPSQPQHF
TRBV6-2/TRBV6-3 CASSVQGQGRHEQYF
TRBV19 CASSSGTKNQETQYF
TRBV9 CASSVATQAGNTIYF
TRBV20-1 CSASHPGTGGARANYGYTF
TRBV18 CASSPPGRGRGYTF
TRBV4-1 CASSQDLQDRTSAGSYEQYF
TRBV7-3 CASSASWEGDEQFF
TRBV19 CASSIQGGTEAFF